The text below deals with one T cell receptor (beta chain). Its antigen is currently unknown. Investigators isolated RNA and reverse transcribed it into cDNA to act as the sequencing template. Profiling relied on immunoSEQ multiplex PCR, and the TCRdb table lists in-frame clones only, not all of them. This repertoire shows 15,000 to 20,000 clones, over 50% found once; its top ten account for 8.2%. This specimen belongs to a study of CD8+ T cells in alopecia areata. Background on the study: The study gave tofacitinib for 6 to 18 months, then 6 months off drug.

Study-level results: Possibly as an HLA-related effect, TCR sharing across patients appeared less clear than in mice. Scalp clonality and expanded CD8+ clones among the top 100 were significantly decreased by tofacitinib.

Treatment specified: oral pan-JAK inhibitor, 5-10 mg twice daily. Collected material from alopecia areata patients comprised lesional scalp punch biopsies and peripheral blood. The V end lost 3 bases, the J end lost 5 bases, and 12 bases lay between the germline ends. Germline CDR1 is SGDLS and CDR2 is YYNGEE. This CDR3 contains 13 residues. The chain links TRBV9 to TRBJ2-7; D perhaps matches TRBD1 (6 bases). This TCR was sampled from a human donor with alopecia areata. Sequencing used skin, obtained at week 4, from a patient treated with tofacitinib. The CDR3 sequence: CASSDSRGHEQYF. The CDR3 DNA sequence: TGTGCCAGCAGCGATTCCAGGGGCCACGAGCAGTACTTC.